These T cell receptor beta chains were read from a single sample in a study of CD8 T cells in cerebrospinal fluid in Alzheimer's disease. Following a re-call of the 10x single-cell sequencing reads, TCRdb has one entry per CDR3 protein and lacks DNA. In all, the sample yields under 1,500 distinct CDR3 sequences. Material for sequencing was cerebrospinal fluid. The receptor set was obtained from a human donor with mild cognitive impairment. Both conserved end residues are part of each CDR3. The size field is filled for only some rows; it gives once, few, many or a size class.

clone size: .
V gene: TRBV7-2
J gene: TRBJ1-2
CDR3 protein: CASSLVVYGYTF

clone size: medium-sized
V gene: TRBV6-1
J gene: TRBJ1-2
CDR3 protein: CASSIGQSLGYGYTF

clone size: .
V gene: TRBV2
J gene: TRBJ1-5
CDR3 protein: CASSGRTGSNQPQHF

clone size: medium-sized
V gene: TRBV6-1
J gene: TRBJ2-1
CDR3 protein: CASSPRTSGGLSYNEQFF

clone size: .
V gene: TRBV12-3/TRBV12-4
J gene: TRBJ2-3
CDR3 protein: CASSLQGFSAYF

clone size: .
V gene: TRBV7-9
J gene: TRBJ2-7
CDR3 protein: CASSLDRGGGYEQYF

clone size: medium-sized
V gene: TRBV5-1
J gene: TRBJ1-2
CDR3 protein: CASSDGGFPAGYTF

clone size: .
V gene: TRBV13
J gene: TRBJ2-3
CDR3 protein: CASSLRSGADTQYF

clone size: .
V gene: TRBV6-1
J gene: TRBJ2-1
CDR3 protein: CASSESLAGGGPFF

clone size: .
V gene: TRBV5-1
J gene: TRBJ2-5
CDR3 protein: CASSLGTGGLRQETQYF

clone size: .
V gene: TRBV5-5
J gene: TRBJ2-2
CDR3 protein: CASRQKETGNTGELFF

clone size: medium-sized
V gene: TRBV6-5
J gene: TRBJ2-7
CDR3 protein: CASSATGSSYEQYF

clone size: large
V gene: TRBV5-5
J gene: TRBJ2-2
CDR3 protein: CASGLGRVTGELFF

clone size: medium-sized
V gene: TRBV19
J gene: TRBJ2-2
CDR3 protein: CASNPRQLLGELFF

clone size: large
V gene: TRBV18
J gene: TRBJ2-7
CDR3 protein: CASSPTTTYEQYF

clone size: medium-sized
V gene: TRBV2
J gene: TRBJ1-4
CDR3 protein: CASSELVAVELFF

clone size: medium-sized
V gene: TRBV5-5
J gene: TRBJ2-2
CDR3 protein: CASSSHTGELFF

clone size: medium-sized
V gene: TRBV7-8
J gene: TRBJ1-2
CDR3 protein: CASSLVGGQGSGYTF

clone size: .
V gene: TRBV27
J gene: TRBJ2-2
CDR3 protein: CASSSGGTLGTGELFF

clone size: medium-sized
V gene: TRBV20-1
J gene: TRBJ2-1
CDR3 protein: CSASSAGPNEQFF

clone size: medium-sized
V gene: TRBV12-3/TRBV12-4
J gene: TRBJ2-1
CDR3 protein: CASTPRGGLARNEQFF

clone size: medium-sized
V gene: TRBV21-1
J gene: TRBJ1-5
CDR3 protein: CASSKEPPGGEDQPQHF